Below are 18 T cell receptor beta chains sequenced from a single sample in a study of cytomegalovirus exposure and HLA in healthy donors. Profiling relied on immunoSEQ multiplex PCR, and the TCRdb table lists in-frame clones only, not all of them. The sample has approximately 280,000 clones; 85% to 90% are singletons. The sample consisted of PBMCs. The origin of the receptors is a woman between 18 and 30 years old in good health and CMV-seronegative.

This chain links TRBV7-9 with TRBJ2-2; 7 bases are shared with TRBD2. Germline V lookup: CDR1 SEHNR, CDR2 FQNEAQ (reference sequence). The ends lost 5 bases at V and 0 bases at J; junction bases unmatched: 6. This CDR3 has 16 residues. CDR3 coding DNA: TGTGCCAGCAGCCTTGCTGGGACTACGAACACCGGGGAGCTGTTTTTT. It yields the protein CASSLAGTTNTGELFF.

This clone was picked up one time. CDR3: CASGHPRLAGVGRRSETQYF. As DNA, the CDR3 is TGTGCCAGCGGTCATCCGAGACTAGCGGGAGTTGGGCGACGGAGTGAGACCCAGTACTTC. The chain couples TRBV2 to TRBJ2-5; 12 bases map to TRBD2. This CDR3 is 20 amino acids long. The germline CDR1 and CDR2 sequences are SNHLY and FYNNEI. The V and J ends lost 8 bases and 5 bases, in that order; junction bases with no gene match: 24.

The chain is built from TRBV7-6 and TRBJ1-2; TRBD1 matches at 7 bases. This CDR3 has 16 amino acids. V was pared by 5 bases and J by 1 base, with 10 bases of the junction left unmatched. The germline gives CDR1 SGHVS, CDR2 FNYEAQ. This chain's CDR3 is CASSPSWAGGNYGYTF. The CDR3 nucleotides are TGTGCCAGCAGCCCCTCGTGGGCAGGGGGTAACTATGGCTACACCTTC.

This clone appeared a few times. The chain has TRBV10-1 and TRBJ2-7, with 8 bases lining up with TRBD2. V lost 2 bases and J lost 6; bases outside the gene matches: 0. CDR1 is WNHNN, CDR2 SYGVQD, per germline (reference sequence). The CDR3 sequence is 12 residues long. In DNA form, the CDR3 reads TGCGCCAGCAGTGAGACTAGCGGCGAGCAGTACTTC. Translating it yields CASSETSGEQYF.

The rearrangement joins TRBV5-4 to TRBJ1-1, with 7 bases that match TRBD1. The CDR3 is made up of 15 amino acids. CDR1 and CDR2 from the germline V gene are SGHNT and YYREEE (reference sequence). V was pared by 0 bases and J by 3 bases, with 5 bases of the junction left unmatched. Written as DNA, the CDR3 is TGTGCCAGCAGCTTGGCCCCCACAGGGGACACTGAAGCTTTCTTT. It specifies CASSLAPTGDTEAFF.

This clone was picked up one time. The V gene is TRBV5-1, the J gene TRBJ2-2; TRBD1 matches at 7 bases. Unmatched junction bases numbered 10, after V lost 2 bases and J lost 6 bases. Germline CDR1 SGHRS, CDR2 YFSETQ. The CDR3 extends over 16 amino acids. This CDR3 is CASSLQGSGHAGELFF. DNA of the CDR3: TGCGCCAGCAGCTTACAGGGGTCGGGGCACGCCGGGGAGCTGTTTTTT.

V is TRBV5-6 and J is TRBJ1-4; D is unclear. The germline V gene encodes CDR1 SGHDT and CDR2 YYEEEE. The ends were cut back, 1 base at V and 4 bases at J, with 17 bases in the middle. The CDR3 covers 17 residues. CDR3 region: CASSLSAVQPHNEKLFF. CDR3 sequence (DNA): TGTGCCAGCAGCTTGAGTGCGGTGCAGCCTCATAATGAAAAACTGTTTTTT.

For this clone: Other nucleotide sequences from this sample produce the same CDR3. The V and J genes are TRBV19 and TRBJ1-1; maybe TRBD1 (6 bases). Germline CDR1 is LNHDA and CDR2 is SQIVND (reference sequence). V lost 3 bases and J lost 0, with 8 bases in between. The length of the CDR3 is 14 residues. The CDR3 protein is CASSIGQLNTEAFF. The CDR3 DNA reads as TGTGCCAGTAGTATTGGACAGTTGAACACTGAAGCTTTCTTT.

The chain couples TRBV9 to TRBJ2-1; tentatively, D is TRBD1 (5 bases). Germline-derived CDR1 and CDR2 are SGDLS and YYNGEE. Deletions cut 3 bases from V and 0 bases from J, with 10 bases between. This CDR3 spans 15 amino acids. The CDR3 sequence is CASSAETVSYNEQFF. CDR3 DNA sequence: TGTGCCAGCAGCGCCGAGACAGTCTCCTACAATGAGCAGTTCTTC.

This clone was observed a handful of times. The rearrangement links TRBV28 to TRBJ2-7, with TRBD1 matching over 8 bases. The CDR3 is 15 amino acids. With 4 bases clipped from V and 6 bases from J, the junction kept 11 bases outside the gene matches. CDR1 and CDR2 (germline): MDHEN, SYDVKM. CDR3 amino acids: CASSSSDRGPLEQYF. The CDR3 DNA sequence: TGTGCCAGCAGTTCCTCCGACAGGGGTCCCCTCGAGCAGTACTTC.

V usage is TRBV5-5 and J usage is TRBJ2-3, with no clear D. With 0 bases removed from V and 4 bases from J, the gap between germline ends came to 6 bases. The CDR3 is 13 residues long. Germline V gives CDR1 SGHKS, CDR2 YYEKEE (reference sequence). The CDR3 sequence is CASSLDGADTQYF. The CDR3 coding sequence is TGTGCCAGCAGCTTGGACGGAGCAGATACGCAGTATTTT.

This chain uses TRBV7-2 with TRBJ2-5; TRBD1 is a possible D gene (6 bases). This CDR3 has 16 amino acids. CDR1 is SGHTA and CDR2 is FQGNSA in the germline V gene. The V gene lost 1 base and the J gene lost 1 base, with 13 bases spanning the gap. CDR3 protein: CASSLVEGTLQETQYF. The CDR3 DNA sequence: TGTGCCAGCAGCTTAGTTGAGGGGACACTCCAAGAGACCCAGTACTTC.

The chain has TRBV5-8 and TRBJ1-1, with D unresolved. Germline V gene sequence: CDR1 SGHTS, CDR2 YDEGEE. The CDR3 loop spans 15 amino acids. V shed 3 bases and J shed 2 bases, with 14 bases lying between them. Here the CDR3 DNA reads TGTGCCAGCAGCTCCAGCGCGGTCGGTAACACTGAAGCTTTCTTT. Translated: CASSSSAVGNTEAFF.

The V gene is TRBV10-3, the J gene TRBJ1-4; no definite D call. The germline CDR1 and CDR2 sequences are ENHRY and SYGVKD. V gave up 0 bases and J gave up 4 bases, with 12 bases separating them. The CDR3 is 16 amino acids. As DNA, the CDR3 is TGTGCCATCAGTGAGTCGATGTCAGGCAGTAATGAAAAACTGTTTTTT. Translated: CAISESMSGSNEKLFF.

This clone has a single count. The gene calls are TRBV27 and TRBJ2-7; TRBD1 agrees at 9 bases. The CDR3 has 17 amino acids. V trimming: 0 bases; J trimming: 3 bases; junction bases outside the gene matches: 9. Germline assignment: CDR1 MNHEY and CDR2 SMNVEV (reference sequence). CDR3 in amino acids: CASSLSAYRDRDYEQYF. The CDR3 DNA reads TGTGCCAGCAGTTTATCGGCCTACCGGGACAGGGACTACGAGCAGTACTTC.

V usage is TRBV6-6 and J usage is TRBJ2-7; 7 bases align to TRBD1. V shed 5 bases, J shed 3 bases, and the junction held 4 bases outside the gene matches. The germline CDR1 and CDR2 sequences are MNHNY and SVGAGI (reference sequence). This CDR3 region has 13 residues. DNA for the CDR3: TGTGCCAGCAGTGGGACAGAGAACTACGAGCAGTACTTC. This translates into CASSGTENYEQYF.

The chain uses TRBV4-1 and TRBJ2-1, with a possible D match to TRBD2 (5 bases). Germline assignment: CDR1 MGHRA and CDR2 YSYEKL. Deletions cut 5 bases from V and 5 bases from J, with 13 bases between. The CDR3 has 14 amino acids. This CDR3 is CASSWEYVDNEQFF. The CDR3 DNA sequence: TGCGCCAGCAGCTGGGAGTACGTTGACAATGAGCAGTTCTTC.

The gene calls are TRBV5-4 and TRBJ2-5, with 7 bases identical to TRBD1. V was pared by 4 bases and J by 3 bases, with 9 bases of the junction left unmatched. Germline V CDR1 and CDR2: SGHNT, YYREEE (reference sequence). This CDR3 is built from 15 residues. This chain's CDR3 is CASSPPTGFEETQYF. The CDR3 DNA follows: TGTGCCAGCAGCCCGCCGACAGGGTTCGAAGAGACCCAGTACTTC. The full variable domain, in which reference TRBV5-4 and TRBJ2-5 provide the parts outside the CDR3, is ETGVTQSPTHLIKTRGQQVTLRCSSQSGHNTVSWYQQALGQGPQFIFQYYREEENGRGNFPPRFSGLQFPNYSSELNVNALELDDSALYLCASSPPTGFEETQYFGPGTRLLVL.